The rows below give T cell receptor beta chains drawn from one sample of a study of T cell responses to AZD1222 COVID-19 vaccine. Repertoires were generated with immunoSEQ multiplex PCR, while TCRdb's copy carries only in-frame clones and drops some. The table lists about 150,000 clones, more than 80% of them singletons, with approximately 6.9% in the top ten. Sequenced material: peripheral blood, taken on day 0 of AZD1222 vaccination. These receptors all stem from an adult in good health. Both conserved end residues are part of each CDR3. A D gene is named only where the DNA matches it firmly. Size values are once, few and many counts, or a class for expanded clones, and some rows have none.

.	.	TRBV5-1	TRBJ2-2	CASSPNTGELFF	TGCGCCAGCAGCCCGAACACCGGGGAGCTGTTTTTT
once	TRBD1	TRBV25-1	TRBJ1-3	CASSEFRGQGNTIYF	TGTGCCAGCAGTGAATTTAGGGGGCAAGGAAACACCATATATTTT
.	TRBD1	TRBV3-1/TRBV3-2	TRBJ1-2	CASSRDRAHGYTF	TGTGCCAGCAGCCGCGACAGGGCCCATGGCTACACCTTC
.	.	TRBV15	TRBJ1-5	CATSMFVTSNQPQHF	TGTGCCACCAGCATGTTCGTTACTAGCAATCAGCCCCAGCATTTT
.	.	TRBV19	TRBJ2-5	CASSIQGGYQETQYF	TGTGCCAGTAGTATACAGGGAGGTTACCAAGAGACCCAGTACTTC
.	.	TRBV11-1	TRBJ2-2	CASSLGRANTGELFF	TGTGCCAGCAGCTTAGGCAGGGCGAACACCGGGGAGCTGTTTTTT
.	.	TRBV6-1	TRBJ2-4	CASSEFPGPQNIQYF	TGTGCCAGCAGTGAATTTCCGGGTCCCCAAAACATTCAGTACTTC
once	.	TRBV11-3	TRBJ2-7	CASSLLDRPYEQYF	TGTGCCAGCAGCTTATTAGACAGACCCTACGAGCAGTACTTC
.	.	TRBV10-3	TRBJ1-1	CAIRVRNTEAFF	TGTGCCATCAGGGTCAGGAACACTGAAGCTTTCTTT
.	.	TRBV28	TRBJ2-7	CATSTGLTYEQYF	TGTGCCACCTCGACAGGCCTGACCTACGAGCAGTACTTC
.	.	TRBV5-6	TRBJ1-2	CASSSWTGYTF	TGTGCCAGCAGCTCTTGGACTGGCTACACCTTC
.	.	TRBV19	TRBJ2-2	CASSTHTGELFF	TGTGCCAGTAGTACCCACACCGGGGAGCTGTTTTTT
.	TRBD2	TRBV7-2	TRBJ2-5	CASSLARGEQETQYF	TGTGCCAGCAGCTTAGCACGGGGGGAACAAGAGACCCAGTACTTC
few	.	TRBV7-9	TRBJ1-1	CASSLAGRDEAFF	TGTGCCAGCAGCTTAGCGGGCAGGGATGAAGCTTTCTTT
.	.	TRBV5-1	TRBJ2-3	CASSATDVSTDTQYF	TGCGCCAGCAGCGCAACGGACGTAAGCACAGATACGCAGTATTTT
.	.	TRBV6-2/TRBV6-3	TRBJ1-5	CASSYSGGRFFNQPQHF	TGTGCCAGCAGTTATTCGGGGGGACGGTTCTTCAATCAGCCCCAGCATTTT
.	TRBD2	TRBV28	TRBJ2-1	CASSDSPGSGGAQNEQFF	TGTGCCAGCAGTGACTCCCCAGGGAGCGGGGGGGCCCAGAATGAGCAGTTCTTC
.	.	TRBV6-5	TRBJ1-4	CASSYRGTNEKLFF	TGTGCCAGCAGTTACAGGGGGACTAATGAAAAACTGTTTTTT
.	TRBD1	TRBV5-6	TRBJ1-1	CASIKGLGQGEAFF	TGTGCCAGCATCAAAGGGTTGGGACAGGGGGAAGCTTTCTTT
once	.	TRBV4-1	TRBJ2-3	CASSQEPVSTDTQYF	TGCGCCAGCAGCCAAGAACCGGTGAGCACAGATACGCAGTATTTT
.	.	TRBV3-1/TRBV3-2	TRBJ1-2	CASSQTEAGEGLLAGYTF	TGTGCCAGCAGCCAAACTGAGGCAGGAGAGGGCTTATTGGCTGGCTACACCTTC
.	.	TRBV12-3/TRBV12-4	TRBJ1-2	CASSFTGYGYTF	TGTGCCAGCAGTTTTACAGGGTATGGCTACACCTTC
.	.	TRBV29-1	TRBJ1-4	CSVESPGVEKLFF	TGCAGCGTTGAATCGCCGGGGGTTGAAAAACTGTTTTTT
.	.	TRBV7-9	TRBJ1-1	CASSYGAENTEAFF	TGTGCCAGCAGCTATGGGGCGGAGAACACTGAAGCTTTCTTT
once	.	TRBV24-1	TRBJ2-3	CATSDVTDTQYF	TGTGCCACCAGTGATGTCACAGATACGCAGTATTTT
.	.	TRBV28	TRBJ1-5	CASSLYSASYSNQPQHF	TGTGCCAGCAGTTTATATAGTGCATCCTATAGCAATCAGCCCCAGCATTTT
.	.	TRBV9	TRBJ1-1	CASSVGGRARPEAFF	TGTGCCAGCAGCGTAGGGGGCAGGGCTAGGCCTGAAGCTTTCTTT
.	TRBD2	TRBV6-4	TRBJ2-3	CASSEVPSGETDTQYF	TGTGCCAGCAGTGAGGTCCCTAGCGGGGAAACAGATACGCAGTATTTT
.	.	TRBV5-6	TRBJ1-3	CASNSFGQFSGNTIYF	TGTGCCAGCAACTCTTTCGGACAGTTCTCTGGAAACACCATATATTTT
.	.	TRBV27	TRBJ2-6	CASSHTRVRGANVLTF	TGTGCCAGCAGTCACACCAGGGTTCGGGGGGCCAACGTCCTGACTTTC
.	.	TRBV30	TRBJ1-4	CAWSGFQGNEKLFF	TGTGCCTGGAGTGGTTTCCAGGGTAACGAAAAACTGTTTTTT
.	.	TRBV28	TRBJ1-6	CASSTLGGARVNSPLHF	TGTGCCAGCAGTACCCTAGGGGGGGCCAGGGTTAATTCACCCCTCCACTTT
.	.	TRBV5-1	TRBJ2-1	CASSLADGRNNEQFF	TGCGCCAGCAGCTTGGCGGACGGAAGAAACAATGAGCAGTTCTTC
.	TRBD1	TRBV18	TRBJ1-1	CASSEGATVPTEAFF	TGTGCCAGCTCGGAGGGGGCGACAGTACCCACTGAAGCTTTCTTT
.	.	TRBV6-5	TRBJ1-2	CASSYGGAGYTF	TGTGCCAGCAGTTACGGAGGAGCCGGCTACACCTTC
.	TRBD1	TRBV18	TRBJ2-7	CASSPATGATYEQYF	TGTGCCAGCTCACCCGCGACAGGGGCCACCTACGAGCAGTACTTC
.	.	TRBV28	TRBJ1-6	CASSLGTTDNSPLHF	TGTGCCAGCAGTTTGGGGACGACTGATAATTCACCCCTCCACTTT
once	TRBD2	TRBV7-3	TRBJ2-1	CASSPSGGAHEQFF	TGTGCCAGCAGCCCTAGCGGGGGGGCGCATGAGCAGTTCTTC
.	TRBD1	TRBV6-4	TRBJ2-1	CASSLDRHNEQFF	TGTGCCAGCAGCTTGGACAGGCACAATGAGCAGTTCTTC
.	TRBD1	TRBV4-1	TRBJ1-2	CASSQATGGYGYTF	TGCGCCAGCAGCCAAGCGACAGGGGGTTATGGCTACACCTTC
.	.	TRBV9	TRBJ2-7	CASSVEFGEQYF	TGTGCCAGCAGCGTAGAGTTCGGAGAGCAGTACTTC
once	.	TRBV11-1	TRBJ1-2	CASSPQGSSNYGYTF	TGTGCCAGCAGCCCGCAGGGGTCCTCTAACTATGGCTACACCTTC
.	.	TRBV27	TRBJ1-1	CASRGMNTEAFF	TGTGCCAGCAGGGGGATGAACACTGAAGCTTTCTTT